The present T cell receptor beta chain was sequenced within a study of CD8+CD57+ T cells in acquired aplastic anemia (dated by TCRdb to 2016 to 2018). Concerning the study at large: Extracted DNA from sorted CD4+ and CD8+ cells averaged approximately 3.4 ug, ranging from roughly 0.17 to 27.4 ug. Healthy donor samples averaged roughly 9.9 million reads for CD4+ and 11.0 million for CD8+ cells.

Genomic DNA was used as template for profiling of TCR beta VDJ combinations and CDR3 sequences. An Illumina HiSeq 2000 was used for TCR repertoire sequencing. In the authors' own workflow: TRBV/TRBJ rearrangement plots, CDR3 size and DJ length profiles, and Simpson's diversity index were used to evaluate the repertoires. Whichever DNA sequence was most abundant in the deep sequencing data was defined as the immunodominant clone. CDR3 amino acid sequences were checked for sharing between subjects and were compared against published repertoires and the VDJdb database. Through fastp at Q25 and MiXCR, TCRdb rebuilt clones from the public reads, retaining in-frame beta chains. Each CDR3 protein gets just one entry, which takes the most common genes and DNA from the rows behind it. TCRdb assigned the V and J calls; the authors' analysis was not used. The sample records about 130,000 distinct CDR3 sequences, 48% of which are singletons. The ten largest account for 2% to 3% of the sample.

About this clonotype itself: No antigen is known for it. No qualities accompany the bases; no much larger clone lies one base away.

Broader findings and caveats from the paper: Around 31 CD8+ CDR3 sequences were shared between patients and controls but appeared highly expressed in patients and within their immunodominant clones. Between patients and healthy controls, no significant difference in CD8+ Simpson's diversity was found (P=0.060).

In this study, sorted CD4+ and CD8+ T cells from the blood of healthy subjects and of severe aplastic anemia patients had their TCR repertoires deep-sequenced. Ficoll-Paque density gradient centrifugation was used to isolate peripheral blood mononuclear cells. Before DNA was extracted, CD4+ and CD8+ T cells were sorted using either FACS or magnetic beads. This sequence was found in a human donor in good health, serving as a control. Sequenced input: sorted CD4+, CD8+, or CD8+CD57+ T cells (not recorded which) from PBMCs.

This receptor carries the CDR3 CASSLGSGGSTQYF. The sequenced DNA is TGCGCCAGCAGCTTGGGTAGCGGGGGGTCTACGCAGTATTTT. The chain is assembled from TRBV5-1 and TRBJ2-3, with 10 middle bases fitting TRBD2. The CDR3 contains 14 residues, cysteine and phenylalanine counted. Only the CDR3 DNA stays, 42 bases, in frame from base 1. CDR1 and CDR2 (SGHRS, YFSETQ) derive from the germline V gene. V loses 0 bases at its end and J loses 8 bases; junction bases beyond the gene matches: 3.